A selection of T cell receptor beta chains follows, all from one sample in a study of cytomegalovirus exposure and HLA in healthy donors. TCRdb keeps only in-frame clones here, not all; method: immunoSEQ multiplex PCR. The sample yields about 250,000 clones, about 66% seen once. Sequences were obtained from PBMCs. These receptors were taken from a female donor in good health and CMV-seronegative. Each CDR3 is given with its conserved first and last residue.

v_gene,CDR3aa
TRBV19,CASSDLGLAGVIGEQYF
TRBV12-2,CASRSPIAGILGTEAFF
TRBV7-6,CASSEMSNQPQHF
TRBV7-9,CASSLEAGAGNEQFF
TRBV27,CASSFFRRLAGTPGEQYF
TRBV5-5,CASSLVPLGSGNNEQFF
TRBV9,CASSVAGTTNEQFF
TRBV5-3,CARSSHPLETGYEQYF
TRBV6-6,CASSPEETQYF
TRBV11-3,CASSSGQGKSNEKLFF
TRBV7-9,CASSPRDRGYEQYF
TRBV11-3,CASSLRVGSTEAFF
TRBV7-2,CASSPTGLANTQYF
TRBV7-9,CASSPGHGQFF
TRBV6-5,CASSYDRGYEQYF
TRBV19,CASSSTSRGPRNEQFF
TRBV5-1,CASSLGGTGTYEQYF
TRBV9,CASSYSGSPNEQFF
TRBV11-2,CASSFFSGQSGELFF
TRBV7-9,CASSYGQGHYEQYF
TRBV28,CASSLSAGPGNTIYF
TRBV6-5,CASSYSNAGGSETQYF
TRBV5-4,CASSFRDNPTYEQYF
TRBV4-2,CASSQGSETRGSEQFF
TRBV7-2,CASSLLAGVDEQFF
TRBV5-1,CASSPGGLSPRILSGELFF
TRBV7-2,CASSSGTGYEQYF
TRBV15,CATSTRNTGELFF
TRBV5-6,CASSLGGQGAYEQYF
TRBV5-1,CASSPGQGNQPQHF
TRBV27,CASSLVGLGQGARGYTF
TRBV18,CASSSGLEETQYF
TRBV4-1,CASSQGPGQGTGELFF
TRBV5-4,CASSLTGVGTDTQYF
TRBV28,CASSLGGARDEQYF
TRBV6-6,CASRGQGESAEQYF
TRBV6-4,CASSPNQGGAEAFF
TRBV28,CASSFLGATTNEKLFF
TRBV15,CATSRVLQGVYGYTF
TRBV5-1,CASSLTGGEIYEQYF
TRBV6-1,CASSARTGGYGYTF
TRBV5-1,CASSQGGGQSSYEQYF